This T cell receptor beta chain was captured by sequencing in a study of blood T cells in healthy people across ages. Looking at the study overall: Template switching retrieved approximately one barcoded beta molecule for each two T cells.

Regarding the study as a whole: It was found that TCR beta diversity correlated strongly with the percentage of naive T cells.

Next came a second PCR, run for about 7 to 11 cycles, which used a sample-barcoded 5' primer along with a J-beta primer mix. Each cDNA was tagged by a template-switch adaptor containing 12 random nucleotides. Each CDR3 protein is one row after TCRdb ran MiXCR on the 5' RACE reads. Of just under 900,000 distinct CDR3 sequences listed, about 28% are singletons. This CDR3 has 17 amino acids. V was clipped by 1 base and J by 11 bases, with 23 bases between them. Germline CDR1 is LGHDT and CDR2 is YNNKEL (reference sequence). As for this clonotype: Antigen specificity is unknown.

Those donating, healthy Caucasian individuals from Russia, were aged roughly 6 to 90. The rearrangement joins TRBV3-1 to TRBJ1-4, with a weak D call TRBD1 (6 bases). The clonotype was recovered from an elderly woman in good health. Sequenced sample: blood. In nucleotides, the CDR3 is TGTGCCAGCAGCCAAGGGGCCTTAGGGGGGGCAGGTCAGAAACTGTTTTTT. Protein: CASSQGALGGAGQKLFF.